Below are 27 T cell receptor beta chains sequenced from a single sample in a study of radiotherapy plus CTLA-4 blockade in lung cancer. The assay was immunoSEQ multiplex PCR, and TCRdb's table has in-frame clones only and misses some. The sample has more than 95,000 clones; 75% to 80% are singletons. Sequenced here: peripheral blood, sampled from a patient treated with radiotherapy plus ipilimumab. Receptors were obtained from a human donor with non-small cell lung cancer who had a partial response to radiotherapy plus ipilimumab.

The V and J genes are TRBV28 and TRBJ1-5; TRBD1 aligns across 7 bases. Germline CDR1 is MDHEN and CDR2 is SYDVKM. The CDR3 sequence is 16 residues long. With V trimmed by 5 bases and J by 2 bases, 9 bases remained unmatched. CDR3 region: CASSESTGMGNQPQHF. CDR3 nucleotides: TGTGCCAGCAGTGAGTCGACAGGGATGGGCAATCAGCCCCAGCATTTT. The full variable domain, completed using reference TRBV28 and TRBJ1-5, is DVKVTQSSRYLVKRTGEKVFLECVQDMDHENMFWYRQDPGLGLRLIYFSYDVKMKEKGDIPEGYSVSREKKERFSLILESASTNQTSMYLCASSESTGMGNQPQHFGDGTRLSIL.

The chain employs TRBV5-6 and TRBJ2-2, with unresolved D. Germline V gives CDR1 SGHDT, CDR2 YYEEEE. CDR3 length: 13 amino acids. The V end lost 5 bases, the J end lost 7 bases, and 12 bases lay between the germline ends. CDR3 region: CASSPAAIGELFF. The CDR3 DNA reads TGTGCCAGCAGTCCGGCAGCGATCGGGGAGCTGTTTTTT.

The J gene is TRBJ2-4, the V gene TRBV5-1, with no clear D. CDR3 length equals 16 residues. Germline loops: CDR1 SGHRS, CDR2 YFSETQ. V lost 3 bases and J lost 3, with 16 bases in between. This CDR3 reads CASSSFTGLVKNIQYF. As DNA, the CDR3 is TGCGCCAGCAGCTCCTTCACGGGTCTAGTCAAAAACATTCAGTACTTC.

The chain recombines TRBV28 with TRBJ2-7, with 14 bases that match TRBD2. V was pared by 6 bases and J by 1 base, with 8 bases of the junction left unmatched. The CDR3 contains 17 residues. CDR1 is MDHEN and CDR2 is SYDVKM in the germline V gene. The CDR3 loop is CASSRLAGGRSSYEQYV. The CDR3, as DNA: TGTGCCAGCAGCAGACTAGCGGGAGGGCGAAGTTCCTACGAGCAGTACGTC.

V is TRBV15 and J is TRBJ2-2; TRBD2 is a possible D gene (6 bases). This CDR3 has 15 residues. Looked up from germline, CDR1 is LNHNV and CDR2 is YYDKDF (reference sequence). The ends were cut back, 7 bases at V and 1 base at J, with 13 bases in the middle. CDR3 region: CATKRGGVNTGELFF. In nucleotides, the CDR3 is TGTGCCACCAAACGTGGAGGGGTGAACACCGGGGAGCTGTTTTTT.

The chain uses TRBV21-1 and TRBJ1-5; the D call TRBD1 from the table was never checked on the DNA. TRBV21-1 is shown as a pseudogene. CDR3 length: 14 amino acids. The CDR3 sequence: CASHRGDCNQPQHF. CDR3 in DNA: TGTGCCAGCCATAGGGGTGATTGCAATCAGCCCCAGCATTTT.

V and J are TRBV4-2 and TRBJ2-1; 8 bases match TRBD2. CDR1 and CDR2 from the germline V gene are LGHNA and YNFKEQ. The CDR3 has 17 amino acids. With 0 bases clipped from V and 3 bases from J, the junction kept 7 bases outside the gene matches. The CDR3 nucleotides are TGTGCCAGCAGCCAAGATTGGCGGGAGGCGCTCTACAATGAGCAGTTCTTC. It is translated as CASSQDWREALYNEQFF.

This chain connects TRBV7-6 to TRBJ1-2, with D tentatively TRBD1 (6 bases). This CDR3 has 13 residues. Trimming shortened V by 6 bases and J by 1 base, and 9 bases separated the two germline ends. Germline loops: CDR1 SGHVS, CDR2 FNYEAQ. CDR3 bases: TGTGCCAGCAGTCCGGACAGTAACTATGGCTACACCTTC. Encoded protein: CASSPDSNYGYTF.

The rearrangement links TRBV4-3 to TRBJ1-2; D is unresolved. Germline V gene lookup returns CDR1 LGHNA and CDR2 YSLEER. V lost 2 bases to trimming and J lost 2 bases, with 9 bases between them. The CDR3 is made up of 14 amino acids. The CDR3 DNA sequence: TGCGCCAGCAGCCAACGGGCGGGAAACTATGGCTACACCTTC. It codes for CASSQRAGNYGYTF.

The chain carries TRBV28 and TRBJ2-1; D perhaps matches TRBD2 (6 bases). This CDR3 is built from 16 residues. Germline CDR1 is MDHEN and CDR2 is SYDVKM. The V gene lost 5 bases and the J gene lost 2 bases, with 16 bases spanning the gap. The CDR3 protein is CASSPRAGRPYNEQFF. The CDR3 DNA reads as TGTGCCAGCAGTCCACGGGCGGGGAGGCCCTACAATGAGCAGTTCTTC.

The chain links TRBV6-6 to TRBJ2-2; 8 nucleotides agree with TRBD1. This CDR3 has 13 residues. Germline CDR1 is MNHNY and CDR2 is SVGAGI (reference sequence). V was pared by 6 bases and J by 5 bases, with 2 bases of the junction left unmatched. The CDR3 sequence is CASSRTGTGELFF. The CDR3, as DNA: TGTGCCAGCAGCAGGACAGGGACCGGGGAGCTGTTTTTT.

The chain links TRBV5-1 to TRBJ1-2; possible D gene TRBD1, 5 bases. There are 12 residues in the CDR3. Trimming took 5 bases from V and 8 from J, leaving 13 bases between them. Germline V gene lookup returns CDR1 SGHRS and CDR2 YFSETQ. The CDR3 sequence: CASREGNRGYTF. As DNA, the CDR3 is TGCGCCAGCAGGGAAGGGAACAGGGGCTACACCTTC.

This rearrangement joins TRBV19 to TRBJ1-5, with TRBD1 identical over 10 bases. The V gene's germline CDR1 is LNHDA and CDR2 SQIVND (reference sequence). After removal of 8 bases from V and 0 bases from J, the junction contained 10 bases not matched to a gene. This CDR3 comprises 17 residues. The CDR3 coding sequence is TGTGCCAGTTTCCCGGGACAGGGGATGGTTAGCAATCAGCCCCAGCATTTT. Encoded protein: CASFPGQGMVSNQPQHF.

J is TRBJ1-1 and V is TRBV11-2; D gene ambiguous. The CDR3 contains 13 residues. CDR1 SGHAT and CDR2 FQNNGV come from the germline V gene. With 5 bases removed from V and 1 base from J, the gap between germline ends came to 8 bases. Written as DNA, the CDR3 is TGTGCCAGCAGCATAGGAGGGAACACTGAAGCTTTCTTT. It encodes CASSIGGNTEAFF.

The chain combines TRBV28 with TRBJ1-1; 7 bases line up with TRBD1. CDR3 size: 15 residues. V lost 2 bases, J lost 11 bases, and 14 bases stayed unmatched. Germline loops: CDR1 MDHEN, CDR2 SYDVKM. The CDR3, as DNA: TGTGCCAGCAGTTTAGGAGGCGGGACAGACCCTGGGGCTTTCTTT. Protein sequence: CASSLGGGTDPGAFF.

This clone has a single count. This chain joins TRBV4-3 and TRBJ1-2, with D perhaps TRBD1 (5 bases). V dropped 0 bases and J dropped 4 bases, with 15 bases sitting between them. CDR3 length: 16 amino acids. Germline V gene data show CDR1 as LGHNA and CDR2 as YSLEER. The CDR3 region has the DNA TGCGCCAGCAGCCAAGAGCTATGGGGAAGGGGCTATGGCTACACCTTC. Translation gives CASSQELWGRGYGYTF.

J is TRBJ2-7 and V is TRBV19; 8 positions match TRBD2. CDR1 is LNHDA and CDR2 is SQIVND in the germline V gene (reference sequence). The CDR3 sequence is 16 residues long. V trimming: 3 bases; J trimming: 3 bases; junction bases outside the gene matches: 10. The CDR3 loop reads CASSIIRGAGVYEQYF. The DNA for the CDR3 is TGTGCCAGTAGTATTATAAGAGGAGCGGGAGTCTACGAGCAGTACTTC.

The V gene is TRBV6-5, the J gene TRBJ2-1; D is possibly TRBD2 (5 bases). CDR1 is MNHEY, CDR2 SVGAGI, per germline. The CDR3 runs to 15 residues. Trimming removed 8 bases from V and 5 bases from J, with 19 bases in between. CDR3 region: CASGGTVSRDNEQFF. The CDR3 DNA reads TGTGCCAGCGGAGGTACTGTGTCGAGGGACAATGAGCAGTTCTTC.

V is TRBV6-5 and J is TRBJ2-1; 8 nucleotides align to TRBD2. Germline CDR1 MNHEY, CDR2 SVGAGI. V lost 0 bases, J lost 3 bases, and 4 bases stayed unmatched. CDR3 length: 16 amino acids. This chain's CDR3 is CASSYSLSGSYNEQFF. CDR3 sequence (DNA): TGTGCCAGCAGTTACTCGCTAAGCGGGAGCTACAATGAGCAGTTCTTC.

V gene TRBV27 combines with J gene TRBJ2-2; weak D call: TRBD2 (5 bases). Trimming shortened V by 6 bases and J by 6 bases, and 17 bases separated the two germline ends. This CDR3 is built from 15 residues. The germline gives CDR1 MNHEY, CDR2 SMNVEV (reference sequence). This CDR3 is CASRIGNQAAGELFF. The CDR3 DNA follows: TGTGCCAGCAGAATCGGGAACCAAGCGGCCGGGGAGCTGTTTTTT.

The CDR3 DNA reads as TGTGCCAGCACCCCAGCGGGAGTAAGTGAGCAGTACGTC. Its protein product is CASTPAGVSEQYV. The rearrangement joins TRBV14 to TRBJ2-7; 8 bases map to TRBD2. This CDR3 region has 13 residues. The germline gives CDR1 SGHDN, CDR2 FVKESK. V was clipped by 7 bases and J by 7 bases; unmatched bases: 9.

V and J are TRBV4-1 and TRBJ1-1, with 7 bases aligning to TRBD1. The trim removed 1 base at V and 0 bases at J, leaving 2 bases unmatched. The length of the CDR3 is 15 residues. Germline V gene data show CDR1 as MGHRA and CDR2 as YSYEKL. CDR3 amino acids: CASSQGGTVNTEAFF. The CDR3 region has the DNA TGCGCCAGCAGCCAAGGTGGGACAGTGAACACTGAAGCTTTCTTT.

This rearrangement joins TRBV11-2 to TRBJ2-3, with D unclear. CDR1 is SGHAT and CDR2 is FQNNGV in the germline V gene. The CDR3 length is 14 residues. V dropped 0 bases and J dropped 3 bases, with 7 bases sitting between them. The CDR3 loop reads CASSLDSYTDTQYF. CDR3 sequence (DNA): TGTGCCAGCAGCTTAGATTCTTATACAGATACGCAGTATTTT. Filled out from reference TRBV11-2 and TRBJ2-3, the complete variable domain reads EAGVAQSPRYKIIEKRQSVAFWCNPISGHATLYWYQQILGQGPKLLIQFQNNGVVDDSQLPKDRFSAERLKGVDSTLKIQPAKLEDSAVYLCASSLDSYTDTQYFGPGTRLTVL.

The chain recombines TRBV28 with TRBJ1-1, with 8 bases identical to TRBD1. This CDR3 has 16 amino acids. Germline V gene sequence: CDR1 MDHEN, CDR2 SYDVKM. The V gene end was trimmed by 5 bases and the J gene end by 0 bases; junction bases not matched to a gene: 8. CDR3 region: CASSQNTGGVNTEAFF. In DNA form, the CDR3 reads TGTGCCAGCAGTCAAAATACAGGGGGAGTGAACACTGAAGCTTTCTTT.

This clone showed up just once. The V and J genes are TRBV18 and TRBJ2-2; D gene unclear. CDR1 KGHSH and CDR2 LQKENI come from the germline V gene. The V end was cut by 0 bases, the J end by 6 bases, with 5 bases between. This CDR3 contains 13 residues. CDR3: CASSPPLAGELFF. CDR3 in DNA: TGTGCCAGCTCACCACCCCTCGCCGGGGAGCTGTTTTTT.

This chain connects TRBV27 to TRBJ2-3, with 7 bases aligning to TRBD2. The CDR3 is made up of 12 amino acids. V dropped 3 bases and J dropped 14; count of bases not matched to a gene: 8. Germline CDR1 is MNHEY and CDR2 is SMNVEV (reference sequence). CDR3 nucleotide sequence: TGTGCCAGCAGTTTGGCGGCGGGAGTAGGGTATTTT. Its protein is CASSLAAGVGYF.

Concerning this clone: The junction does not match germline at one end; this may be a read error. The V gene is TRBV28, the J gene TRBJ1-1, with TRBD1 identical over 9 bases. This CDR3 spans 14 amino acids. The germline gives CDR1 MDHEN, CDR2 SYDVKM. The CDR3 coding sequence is TGTGCCAGCGGCGGACAGGGGCCGAACGCTGAAGCTTTCTTT. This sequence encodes CASGGQGPNAEAFF.